The 28 T cell receptor beta chains in this list originate from one sample, sequenced in a study of radiotherapy plus CTLA-4 blockade in lung cancer. Generated by immunoSEQ multiplex PCR, the TCRdb table keeps only in-frame clones and is missing some. The sample carries about 97,000 clones, 65% to 75% recorded once. The input for sequencing was peripheral blood, taken from a patient treated with radiotherapy plus ipilimumab. These receptor sequences come from a human donor with non-small cell lung cancer who had a partial response to radiotherapy plus ipilimumab. Some clones in this sample may be carry-over from other donors' samples.

The chain couples TRBV4-3 to TRBJ1-2; D perhaps matches TRBD1 (5 bases). Between the trimmed V and J ends, which lost 4 bases and 4 bases, there was a span of 13 bases. CDR3 length: 14 residues. Germline V lookup: CDR1 LGHNA, CDR2 YSLEER. CDR3: CASSLAGDFYGYTF. In nucleotides, the CDR3 is TGCGCCAGCAGCCTCGCGGGGGATTTCTATGGCTACACCTTC.

This clone has a single count. The rearrangement joins TRBV7-3 to TRBJ2-1, with D tentatively TRBD2 (5 bases). V gave up 5 bases and J gave up 2 bases, with 13 bases separating them. This CDR3 spans 15 amino acids. Germline values: CDR1 SGHTA, CDR2 FQGTGA. Written as DNA, the CDR3 is TGTGCCAGCAGCCCGGAGCGGACCGCCTACAATGAGCAGTTCTTC. Its translation: CASSPERTAYNEQFF.

This chain links TRBV28 with TRBJ2-7; D perhaps matches TRBD2 (5 bases). The germline V gene has CDR1 MDHEN and CDR2 SYDVKM. Trimming shortened V by 2 bases and J by 3 bases, and 5 bases separated the two germline ends. This CDR3 is 12 amino acids long. The CDR3 DNA reads TGTGCCAGCAGTTTACGGGGCTACGAGCAGTACTTC. It is translated as CASSLRGYEQYF.

A few counts support this clone. V is TRBV28 and J is TRBJ1-6, with 9 bases aligning to TRBD1. The CDR3 extends over 14 amino acids. Germline V lookup: CDR1 MDHEN, CDR2 SYDVKM. V dropped 6 bases and J dropped 9; count of bases not matched to a gene: 6. CDR3 protein: CASRSTGGGSPLHF. The DNA for the CDR3 is TGTGCCAGCAGGTCAACAGGGGGCGGTTCACCCCTCCACTTT.

The chain is built from TRBV5-6 and TRBJ2-7; TRBD2 agrees at 7 bases. Trimming removed 1 base from V and 3 bases from J; junction bases left unmatched: 10. This CDR3 is 16 amino acids long. The germline CDR1 and CDR2 sequences are SGHDT and YYEEEE. The chain's CDR3 is CASSLYLWRENYEQYF. The CDR3 DNA reads as TGTGCCAGCAGCTTGTATCTCTGGCGGGAGAACTACGAGCAGTACTTC.

The chain links TRBV10-3 to TRBJ2-2, with 8 positions matching TRBD1. J gave up 0 bases and V 9 bases, and 6 bases lay outside the gene matches. CDR1 and CDR2 from the germline V gene are ENHRY and SYGVKD. This CDR3 is built from 15 residues. This CDR3 reads CAISTGATNTGELFF. The CDR3 DNA reads TGTGCCATTTCGACAGGGGCTACGAACACCGGGGAGCTGTTTTTT.

The chain couples TRBV11-2 to TRBJ2-7, with D perhaps matching TRBD2 (6 bases). The CDR3 runs to 11 residues. CDR1 and CDR2 from the germline V gene are SGHAT and FQNNGV. The V gene lost 1 base and the J gene lost 10 bases, with 8 bases spanning the gap. The CDR3 spells CASSLAGLQYF. CDR3 coding DNA: TGTGCCAGCAGCTTAGCGGGACTTCAGTACTTC.

This chain uses TRBV9 with TRBJ1-1; 8 positions agree with TRBD1. The CDR3 spans 13 residues. Germline V gene sequence: CDR1 SGDLS, CDR2 YYNGEE. The V gene end was trimmed by 7 bases and the J gene end by 6 bases; junction bases not matched to a gene: 8. The CDR3 DNA is TGTGCCAGCTTAGAGGACAGGGACGCTGAAGCTTTCTTT. Protein sequence: CASLEDRDAEAFF.

This chain links TRBV4-1 with TRBJ2-3, with TRBD2 matching over 7 bases. Germline V gene sequence: CDR1 MGHRA, CDR2 YSYEKL. The J segment lost 6 bases and the V segment lost 3 bases, leaving 15 bases of the junction unmatched. This CDR3 has 17 amino acids. CDR3 loop: CASSQSTSAAGRDTQYF. As DNA, the CDR3 is TGCGCCAGCAGCCAGAGCACTAGCGCGGCCGGCCGGGATACGCAGTATTTT.

The genes are TRBV20-1 and TRBJ1-1; 11 bases agree with TRBD1. The CDR3 runs to 11 residues. The germline CDR1 and CDR2 sequences are DFQATT and SNEGSKA (reference sequence). CDR3 in DNA: TGCTACGGGACAGGGGGCACTGAAGCTTTCTTT. It codes for CYGTGGTEAFF.

The chain recombines TRBV19 with TRBJ2-5, with D tentatively TRBD1 (6 bases). This CDR3 is built from 16 residues. CDR1 LNHDA and CDR2 SQIVND come from the germline V gene (reference sequence). Trimming pared 0 bases from V and 5 bases from J, leaving 16 bases between. CDR3 region: CASSIEAGVAHETQYF. In nucleotides, the CDR3 is TGTGCCAGTAGTATAGAGGCAGGGGTGGCTCATGAGACCCAGTACTTC.

The V and J genes are TRBV5-4 and TRBJ2-3, with 8 positions matching TRBD2. V lost 4 bases to trimming and J lost 2 bases; unmatched junction nucleotides: 6. Germline V gene data show CDR1 as SGHNT and CDR2 as YYREEE (reference sequence). CDR3 length: 15 amino acids. The CDR3 protein is CASSNGLAVTDTQYF. The CDR3 nucleotides read TGTGCCAGCAGCAACGGACTAGCTGTCACAGATACGCAGTATTTT. Looking up the rest from reference TRBV5-4 and TRBJ2-3 gives the full variable domain: ETGVTQSPTHLIKTRGQQVTLRCSSQSGHNTVSWYQQALGQGPQFIFQYYREEENGRGNFPPRFSGLQFPNYSSELNVNALELDDSALYLCASSNGLAVTDTQYFGPGTRLTVL.

V usage is TRBV7-9 and J usage is TRBJ2-5; 9 positions match TRBD1. V trimming: 4 bases; J trimming: 4 bases; junction bases outside the gene matches: 16. The germline V gene encodes CDR1 SEHNR and CDR2 FQNEAQ (reference sequence). The CDR3 spans 18 residues. CDR3: CASSSLDRGRFAGETQYF. The DNA of the CDR3 is TGTGCCAGCAGCTCACTCGACAGGGGGAGGTTCGCCGGAGAGACCCAGTACTTC.

This rearrangement joins TRBV5-1 to TRBJ2-4, with D possibly TRBD1 on 5 matching bases. The V and J ends lost 0 bases and 7 bases respectively, with 5 bases between them. CDR1 is SGHRS and CDR2 is YFSETQ in the germline V gene. CDR3 length: 12 amino acids. The CDR3 is CASSLAGNIQYF. DNA of the CDR3: TGCGCCAGCAGCTTGGCAGGGAACATTCAGTACTTC. The full variable domain, its missing parts supplied by reference TRBV5-1 and TRBJ2-4, is KAGVTQTPRYLIKTRGQQVTLSCSPISGHRSVSWYQQTPGQGLQFLFEYFSETQRNKGNFPGRFSGRQFSNSRSEMNVSTLELGDSALYLCASSLAGNIQYFGAGTRLSVL.

The V gene is TRBV19, the J gene TRBJ2-3; 11 nucleotides agree with TRBD1. The V and J ends lost 7 bases and 6 bases, in that order; junction bases with no gene match: 6. The CDR3 has 14 residues. Germline CDR1 reads LNHDA; CDR2 reads SQIVND (reference sequence). The CDR3 here is CASTRTGGRDTQYF. The CDR3 nucleotides are TGTGCCAGTACGCGGACAGGGGGCAGGGATACGCAGTATTTT.

The CDR3 sequence: CASSLIGGGGNQPQHF. Written as DNA, the CDR3 is TGTGCCAGCAGCTTGATCGGGGGGGGAGGCAATCAGCCCCAGCATTTT. The V and J genes are TRBV5-8 and TRBJ1-5; perhaps TRBD1 as D (5 bases). Germline CDR1 reads SGHTS; CDR2 reads YDEGEE. This CDR3 contains 16 residues. The V gene lost 1 base and the J gene lost 2 bases, with 13 bases spanning the gap.

This clone occurred a few times. This chain connects TRBV28 to TRBJ1-4, with a possible D match to TRBD1 (6 bases). The CDR3 has 17 residues. V was pared by 7 bases and J by 2 bases, with 20 bases between. Germline V gene sequence: CDR1 MDHEN, CDR2 SYDVKM. CDR3 bases: TGTGCCAGCATATCCCCCAGGGGCCCAGGCACTAATGAAAAACTGTTTTTT. Translating gives CASISPRGPGTNEKLFF.

The chain links TRBV10-1 to TRBJ2-1, with 10 bases fitting TRBD2. CDR1 is WNHNN, CDR2 SYGVQD, per germline (reference sequence). The CDR3 covers 15 residues. The J segment lost 6 bases and the V segment lost 2 bases, leaving 4 bases of the junction unmatched. The CDR3 DNA reads TGCGCCAGCAGTGAGGCTACTAGCGGGACCAATGAGCAGTTCTTC. Encoded protein: CASSEATSGTNEQFF.

The gene calls are TRBV29-1 and TRBJ2-7, with D perhaps TRBD2 (6 bases). Trimming removed 4 bases from V and 6 bases from J, with 19 bases in between. The V gene's germline CDR1 is SQVTM and CDR2 ANQGSEA. The CDR3 sequence is 14 residues long. CDR3: CSVATAGQGREQYF. The CDR3 DNA follows: TGCAGCGTTGCTACCGCGGGGCAGGGCCGCGAGCAGTACTTC.

V gene TRBV5-1 combines with J gene TRBJ2-2; the match to TRBD1 covers 9 bases. The CDR3 is 15 residues long. V was pared by 6 bases and J by 3 bases, with 6 bases of the junction left unmatched. Germline lookup yields CDR1 SGHRS and CDR2 YFSETQ. Here the CDR3 reads CASTTGGSYTGELFF. CDR3 bases: TGCGCCAGCACCACAGGGGGCTCGTACACCGGGGAGCTGTTTTTT.

The rearrangement joins TRBV2 to TRBJ1-2; 7 nucleotides line up with TRBD1. Trimming removed 9 bases from V and 4 bases from J; junction bases left unmatched: 11. The CDR3 loop spans 14 amino acids. Germline values: CDR1 SNHLY, CDR2 FYNNEI. CDR3 DNA: TGTGCCAGTCTGTTGTCAGGGGGATCCTATGGCTACACCTTC. It specifies CASLLSGGSYGYTF.

V and J are TRBV21-1 and TRBJ2-5; no DNA check was done on the table's D call, TRBD1. TRBV21-1 is deemed a pseudogene. This CDR3 region has 15 residues. This CDR3 is CASSKASGIQETQYF. The DNA for the CDR3 is TGTGCCAGCAGCAAAGCATCAGGTATCCAAGAGACCCAGTACTTC.

The CDR3 here is CASSESGSGEETQYF. The DNA of the CDR3 is TGTGCCAGCAGCGAGTCTGGTAGCGGGGAAGAGACCCAGTACTTC. The gene calls are TRBV9 and TRBJ2-5; 8 positions agree with TRBD2. Unmatched junction bases numbered 7, after V lost 3 bases and J lost 3 bases. Germline-derived CDR1 and CDR2 are SGDLS and YYNGEE. This CDR3 spans 15 amino acids.

The V call is TRBV29-1, the J call TRBJ2-7; 8 nucleotides line up with TRBD1. The CDR3 runs 13 residues. The V segment lost 5 bases and the J segment 6 bases; nucleotides outside the gene matches: 9. Germline assignment: CDR1 SQVTM and CDR2 ANQGSEA. CDR3 coding DNA: TGCAGCGTTTCCGCAGGGGGCACCACCGAGCAGTACTTC. As protein: CSVSAGGTTEQYF.

This chain connects TRBV6-1 to TRBJ1-2; the match to TRBD1 covers 8 bases. Germline V gives CDR1 MNHNS, CDR2 SASEGT. J lost 8 bases, V lost 3 bases, and 5 bases had no gene match. This CDR3 comprises 13 residues. The CDR3 DNA sequence: TGTGCCAGCAGTGACCGACAGGGGTTAGGCTACACCTTC. Protein product: CASSDRQGLGYTF.

The chain employs TRBV6-4 and TRBJ2-5; TRBD2 matches 13 bases. The germline V gene encodes CDR1 MRHNA and CDR2 SNTAGT. The CDR3 runs 19 residues. The V segment lost 2 bases and the J segment 1 base; nucleotides outside the gene matches: 10. The CDR3 loop reads CASSDPGTSGKNGQETQYF. The CDR3 DNA is TGTGCCAGCAGTGACCCCGGGACTAGCGGGAAGAATGGCCAAGAGACCCAGTACTTC.

The J gene is TRBJ2-3, the V gene TRBV7-8, with 8 bases lining up with TRBD2. The germline V gene has CDR1 SGHVS and CDR2 FQNEAQ. The CDR3 runs to 18 residues. V trimming: 3 bases; J trimming: 4 bases; junction bases outside the gene matches: 15. The DNA of the CDR3 is TGTGCCAGCAGCTTTCGGGACCGGGGGGGCCCCTTTGCAGATACGCAGTATTTT. It translates to CASSFRDRGGPFADTQYF.

This clone was picked up a small number of times. This chain uses TRBV5-8 with TRBJ2-3; 13 nucleotides align to TRBD2. The CDR3 has 16 residues. Germline-derived CDR1 and CDR2 are SGHTS and YDEGEE. J gave up 3 bases and V 4 bases, and 5 bases lay outside the gene matches. The CDR3 coding sequence is TGTGCCAGCAGCCGCGGGACTAGCGGGGAGACAGATACGCAGTATTTT. Encoded protein: CASSRGTSGETDTQYF.